A selection of T cell receptor beta chains follows, all from one sample in a study of glioma-infiltrating T cells. One entry per CDR3 protein results from TCRdb running MiXCR on the multiplex PCR reads. Among roughly 40,000 distinct CDR3 sequences listed, about a fifth were seen once. The sample taken for sequencing was glioma tissue, nonneoplastic brain tissue, or PBMCs (not recorded which). The source is a human donor with low-grade glioma or glioblastoma, undergoing nonglioma brain surgery, or in good health (not recorded which). Each CDR3 is given with its conserved first and last residue. Fields, in order: clone size, J gene, D gene, V gene, CDR3 DNA, CDR3 protein. A D gene is named only where the DNA matches it firmly. Not all rows give a size; the values are once, few, many and, for expanded clones, a class.

clone size: many; J gene: TRBJ2-1; D gene: TRBD1; V gene: TRBV28; CDR3 DNA: TGTGCCAGCACCGGGGACAGGGACGATGAGCAGTTCTTC; CDR3 protein: CASTGDRDDEQFF
clone size: NA; J gene: TRBJ2-1; D gene: NA; V gene: TRBV29-1; CDR3 DNA: TGCAGCGTTGAAGGATCAACGGGATCCTACAATGAGCAGTTCTTC; CDR3 protein: CSVEGSTGSYNEQFF
clone size: many; J gene: TRBJ2-2; D gene: NA; V gene: TRBV25-1; CDR3 DNA: TGTGCCAGCGGGGAAGGAGCGTCGAACACCGGGGAGCTGTTTTTT; CDR3 protein: CASGEGASNTGELFF
clone size: many; J gene: TRBJ1-6; D gene: NA; V gene: TRBV2; CDR3 DNA: TGTGCCAGCACGGACACCGAATTAAGGCCCCTCCACTTT; CDR3 protein: CASTDTELRPLHF
clone size: NA; J gene: TRBJ2-7; D gene: NA; V gene: TRBV7-9; CDR3 DNA: TGTGCCAGCAGCTCTCCCCTGGCGAGCTCCTACGAGCAGTACTTC; CDR3 protein: CASSSPLASSYEQYF
clone size: many; J gene: TRBJ1-2; D gene: NA; V gene: TRBV6-1; CDR3 DNA: TGTGCCAGCAGTTTAGGAGGGGGGGCTCCGAGTGGCTACACCTTC; CDR3 protein: CASSLGGGAPSGYTF
clone size: many; J gene: TRBJ1-1; D gene: NA; V gene: TRBV5-1; CDR3 DNA: TGCGCCAGCAGCTTGGGGGGAGAGGTCGTGAACACTGAAGCTTTCTTT; CDR3 protein: CASSLGGEVVNTEAFF
clone size: NA; J gene: TRBJ1-2; D gene: NA; V gene: TRBV29-1; CDR3 DNA: TGCAGCGTTAGATTTAACTATGGCTACACCTTC; CDR3 protein: CSVRFNYGYTF
clone size: medium-sized; J gene: TRBJ2-3; D gene: NA; V gene: TRBV27; CDR3 DNA: TGTGCCAGCAGCATTGAAATAAAGGGGGATACGCAGTATTTT; CDR3 protein: CASSIEIKGDTQYF
clone size: many; J gene: TRBJ2-3; D gene: NA; V gene: TRBV7-2; CDR3 DNA: TGTGCCAGCAGCTTACCGGGACTCCGAGATACGCAGTATTTT; CDR3 protein: CASSLPGLRDTQYF
clone size: many; J gene: TRBJ2-7; D gene: NA; V gene: TRBV6-1; CDR3 DNA: TGTGCCAGCAGTGTCTGGGCGGGGACCGGCGAGCAGTACTTC; CDR3 protein: CASSVWAGTGEQYF
clone size: many; J gene: TRBJ1-1; D gene: NA; V gene: TRBV6-6; CDR3 DNA: TGTGCCAGCAGTTACTCGATGCTGGGCGTGAGTGAAGCTTTCTTT; CDR3 protein: CASSYSMLGVSEAFF
clone size: NA; J gene: TRBJ2-3; D gene: NA; V gene: TRBV11-1; CDR3 DNA: TGTGCCAGCAGCCCCACCGGGGGCATTACGCAGTATTTT; CDR3 protein: CASSPTGGITQYF
clone size: NA; J gene: TRBJ2-7; D gene: TRBD1; V gene: TRBV11-2; CDR3 DNA: TGTGCCAGCAGCTCCGACAGGGGCTTCTACGAGGAGTACTTC; CDR3 protein: CASSSDRGFYEEYF
clone size: many; J gene: TRBJ2-3; D gene: NA; V gene: TRBV28; CDR3 DNA: TGTGCCAGCAGTTTATTGGCTCCCCCAGATACGCAGTATTTT; CDR3 protein: CASSLLAPPDTQYF
clone size: many; J gene: TRBJ2-2; D gene: NA; V gene: TRBV3-1; CDR3 DNA: TGTGCCAGCAGCCAAGATGTCCGGGACTCGAACACCGGGGAGCTGTTTTTT; CDR3 protein: CASSQDVRDSNTGELFF